These 14 T cell receptor beta chains were sequenced from one sample in a study of blood T cell repertoires in COVID-19. Generated by immunoSEQ multiplex PCR, the TCRdb table keeps only in-frame clones and is missing some. The table records roughly 24,000 clones, 82% of them present only once. Material: peripheral blood. The receptors come from a human donor in a cohort sampled during active COVID-19.

The V call is TRBV19, the J call TRBJ1-5; 7 nucleotides agree with TRBD1. Germline CDR1 reads LNHDA; CDR2 reads SQIVND (reference sequence). This CDR3 region has 15 residues. Unmatched junction bases numbered 5, after V lost 5 bases and J lost 1 base. For the CDR3, the DNA is TGTGCCAGTAGTCCGACAGGGCCCAGCAATCAGCCCCAGCATTTT. It codes for CASSPTGPSNQPQHF.

The sample holds one count of this clone. The chain recombines TRBV7-2 with TRBJ2-7; the match to TRBD2 covers 9 bases. J lost 3 bases, V lost 5 bases, and 8 bases had no gene match. The CDR3 is 15 residues long. Looked up from germline, CDR1 is SGHTA and CDR2 is FQGNSA. The CDR3, as DNA: TGTGCCAGCAGCCATAGCGGGAGTTTAAGCTACGAGCAGTACTTC. It translates to CASSHSGSLSYEQYF.

This clone was recorded once. This chain connects TRBV7-6 to TRBJ2-1; 13 bases are a match to TRBD2. Looked up from germline, CDR1 is SGHVS and CDR2 is FNYEAQ. The CDR3 totals 19 residues. The ends lost 4 bases at V and 0 bases at J; junction bases unmatched: 9. The CDR3 bases are TGTGCCAGCAGCTCGAGACTAGCGGGAGGCCTGATCTCCTACAATGAGCAGTTCTTC. Translated, it gives CASSSRLAGGLISYNEQFF.

Only a few counts were recorded for this clone. The gene calls are TRBV9 and TRBJ1-3, with D possibly matching TRBD1 (5 bases). Germline CDR1 is SGDLS and CDR2 is YYNGEE. The CDR3 is 15 residues long. The V end was cut by 0 bases, the J end by 4 bases, with 11 bases between. CDR3 DNA sequence: TGTGCCAGCAGCGTAGGCAGGGCAGGAGGAAACACCATATATTTT. It encodes CASSVGRAGGNTIYF.

By proportion, this clone is medium-sized (0.01 to 0.1%). V gene TRBV27 combines with J gene TRBJ1-3; TRBD1 matches at 7 bases. V shed 5 bases, J shed 4 bases, and the junction held 5 bases outside the gene matches. The CDR3 covers 14 residues. Germline V CDR1 and CDR2: MNHEY, SMNVEV (reference sequence). This CDR3 is CASSETGAGNTIYF. The CDR3 nucleotides read TGTGCCAGCAGTGAAACAGGGGCGGGAAACACCATATATTTT.

Here the CDR3 reads CASSLGGTGASPLHF. The CDR3 DNA follows: TGTGCCAGCAGCTTAGGAGGGACAGGGGCATCACCCCTCCACTTT. V is TRBV11-3 and J is TRBJ1-6, with TRBD1 matching 10 bases. Germline lookup yields CDR1 SGHNT and CDR2 YENEEA. The CDR3 extends over 15 amino acids. V shed 1 base, J shed 10 bases, and the junction held 4 bases outside the gene matches.

This chain uses TRBV29-1 with TRBJ1-2; D is ambiguous. The CDR3 runs 14 residues. The germline V gene encodes CDR1 SQVTM and CDR2 ANQGSEA. V was pared by 4 bases and J by 5 bases, with 17 bases between. This CDR3 is CSVVSPSGKYGYTF. As DNA, the CDR3 is TGCAGCGTTGTCTCCCCCTCGGGAAAATATGGCTACACCTTC.

The chain couples TRBV9 to TRBJ2-7, with 7 bases identical to TRBD1. CDR1 SGDLS and CDR2 YYNGEE come from the germline V gene. The V and J ends lost 3 bases and 0 bases, in that order; junction bases with no gene match: 3. The length of the CDR3 is 14 residues. The CDR3 bases are TGTGCCAGCAGCGAACAGGGGTTCTCCTACGAGCAGTACTTC. This codes for CASSEQGFSYEQYF.

This clone qualifies as medium-sized. The chain employs TRBV11-3 and TRBJ2-1; 8 bases map to TRBD2. This CDR3 comprises 15 residues. J lost 4 bases, V lost 1 base, and 3 bases had no gene match. Germline V lookup: CDR1 SGHNT, CDR2 YENEEA. The CDR3 DNA follows: TGTGCCAGCAGCTTAGTGTCTAGCGGGTACAATGAGCAGTTCTTC. Translating gives CASSLVSSGYNEQFF.

The chain joins TRBV3-1 (or the pseudogene TRBV3-2) to TRBJ2-6; 7 nucleotides line up with TRBD2. CDR3 length equals 21 residues. Trimming removed 5 bases from V and 0 bases from J; junction bases left unmatched: 19. The V gene's germline CDR1 is LGHDT and CDR2 YNNKEL (reference sequence). CDR3 in DNA: TGTGCCAGCAGCGTAAGCGGGAAGCCCGAAAGATCAAGCTCTGGGGCCAACGTCCTGACTTTC. Translation gives CASSVSGKPERSSSGANVLTF.

V usage is TRBV6-1 and J usage is TRBJ1-5; unclear D gene. Trimming took 2 bases from V and 6 from J, leaving 5 bases between them. CDR1 MNHNS and CDR2 SASEGT come from the germline V gene. CDR3 length: 12 amino acids. CDR3 DNA: TGTGCCAGCAGTGAACGGGGTCAGCCCCAGCATTTT. It specifies CASSERGQPQHF.

This clone was picked up one time. The chain employs TRBV2 and TRBJ1-5; D might be TRBD1 (5 bases). The CDR3 runs to 12 residues. Per the germline V gene, CDR1 is SNHLY and CDR2 is FYNNEI. V gave up 4 bases and J gave up 7 bases, with 8 bases separating them. For the CDR3, the DNA is TGTGCCAGCAGTGTTCAGGGACAGCCCCAGCATTTT. This codes for CASSVQGQPQHF. The entire variable domain, with the rest obtained from reference TRBV2 and TRBJ1-5, is as follows: EPEVTQTPSHQVTQMGQEVILRCVPISNHLYFYWYRQILGQKVEFLVSFYNNEISEKSEIFDDQFSVERPDGSNFTLKIRSTKLEDSAMYFCASSVQGQPQHFGDGTRLSIL.

V usage is TRBV19 and J usage is TRBJ2-1, with 11 bases that match TRBD2. Unmatched junction bases numbered 8, after V lost 5 bases and J lost 8 bases. This CDR3 has 15 amino acids. From germline, CDR1 is LNHDA and CDR2 SQIVND (reference sequence). In DNA form, the CDR3 reads TGTGCCAGTAGTTTAGGGACTAGCGGTTTGGATGAGCAGTTCTTC. Protein sequence: CASSLGTSGLDEQFF.

The CDR3 is CASSPTGVAQETQYF. In DNA form, the CDR3 reads TGTGCCAGCAGTCCGACGGGGGTGGCCCAAGAGACCCAGTACTTC. The rearrangement joins TRBV25-1 to TRBJ2-5; TRBD2 might be the D (6 bases). CDR3 length equals 15 residues. Germline loops: CDR1 MGHDK, CDR2 SYGVNS. Trimming shortened V by 5 bases and J by 1 base, and 14 bases separated the two germline ends.